This passage covers 8 T cell receptor beta chains from one sample sequenced in a study of blood T cell repertoires in COVID-19 (dated by TCRdb to the early 2020s). Libraries came from the immunoSEQ multiplex PCR assay. Drawn from immuneACCESS, this table holds only the in-frame rearrangements with V and J called that TCRdb kept. Clones are partly lost; checked studies trace under half to an unresolved V gene and leave the rest unexplained. For this sample the table gives some 70,000 clones, of which 83% were detected only once. The biggest ten clones account for over 40% of the sample. The sample comprised peripheral blood. The receptors derive from an elderly man with acute or convalescent COVID-19.

This clone was observed a single time. The chain combines TRBV5-4 with TRBJ2-3; 9 bases match TRBD2. Per germline, CDR1 SGHNT and CDR2 YYREEE (reference sequence). The CDR3 is made up of 20 amino acids. The ends lost 0 bases at V and 0 bases at J; junction bases unmatched: 14. The CDR3 loop reads CASSLGAGGRASISTDTQYF. In nucleotides, the CDR3 is TGTGCCAGCAGCTTGGGGGCTGGCGGGAGGGCCAGTATAAGCACAGATACGCAGTATTTT.

This clone was observed a few times. V gene TRBV11-2 combines with J gene TRBJ1-1; D is uncertain. The CDR3 runs to 13 residues. V shed 3 bases and J shed 4 bases, with 9 bases lying between them. CDR1 is SGHAT and CDR2 is FQNNGV in the germline V gene. The CDR3 sequence is CASSFTRATEAFF. The CDR3 DNA reads as TGTGCCAGCAGCTTTACTCGAGCCACTGAAGCTTTCTTT.

The gene calls are TRBV27 and TRBJ1-6; 8 bases are shared with TRBD1. V lost 10 bases to trimming and J lost 11 bases; unmatched junction nucleotides: 7. The germline V gene has CDR1 MNHEY and CDR2 SMNVEV (reference sequence). This CDR3 contains 12 residues. The CDR3 loop reads CATRTGSTPLHF. The CDR3 nucleotides read TGTGCCACAAGGACAGGGTCTACACCCCTCCACTTT.

The chain uses TRBV21-1 and TRBJ1-3; the listed D gene, TRBD1, was not tested against the DNA. TRBV21-1 is a pseudogene segment. There are 17 residues in the CDR3. CDR3 residues: CASGKGQGRISGNTIYF. The CDR3 coding sequence is TGTGCCAGCGGGAAAGGACAGGGCCGAATCTCTGGAAACACCATATATTTT.

The rearrangement joins TRBV7-2 to TRBJ2-2; D is undetermined. V gave up 3 bases and J gave up 5 bases, with 16 bases separating them. Germline lookup yields CDR1 SGHTA and CDR2 FQGNSA. The length of the CDR3 is 16 residues. The CDR3 loop reads CASSLNFRSRTGELFF. In DNA form, the CDR3 reads TGTGCCAGCAGCTTGAACTTCCGGTCTAGGACCGGGGAGCTGTTTTTT.

The rearrangement links TRBV5-1 to TRBJ2-7, with 8 bases matching TRBD1. V lost 5 bases and J lost 4; bases outside the gene matches: 5. Germline CDR1 is SGHRS and CDR2 is YFSETQ. CDR3 length: 13 residues. CDR3 in amino acids: CASSGTGLYEQYF. CDR3 DNA sequence: TGCGCCAGCAGTGGGACAGGACTTTACGAGCAGTACTTC.

The V and J genes are TRBV2 and TRBJ2-2; D remains ambiguous. CDR1 and CDR2 (germline): SNHLY, FYNNEI. V lost 8 bases and J 4 bases, leaving 8 bases between the germline ends. CDR3 length equals 12 residues. CDR3 bases: TGTGCCAGCCGGCCGGGCACCGGGGAGCTGTTTTTT. The encoded protein is CASRPGTGELFF.

The gene calls are TRBV6-2 or TRBV6-3 and TRBJ1-6; weak D call: TRBD1 (6 bases). V lost 6 bases to trimming and J lost 0 bases, with 12 bases between them. The CDR3 covers 16 residues. Germline V gene lookup returns CDR1 MNHEY and CDR2 SVGEGT. CDR3 in DNA: TGTGCCAGCAGCCTACAGGGATTCTCCTATAATTCACCCCTCCACTTT. Amino acid sequence: CASSLQGFSYNSPLHF.